Below are 24 T cell receptor beta chains sequenced from a single sample in a study of CD8+ T cells in alopecia areata. Reverse transcription of extracted RNA yielded cDNA, which provided the sequencing template. Sequencing was performed with immunoSEQ multiplex PCR; in TCRdb, only in-frame clones are kept and a portion is missing. The table shows fewer than 250,000 clones, with 50% to 60% occurring only once. The source material was CD4+ T cells sorted from blood, sampled at week 0. These receptors were obtained from a human donor with alopecia areata.

The gene calls are TRBV4-1 and TRBJ2-7, with D unclear. V was pared by 4 bases and J by 1 base, with 11 bases between. The germline gives CDR1 MGHRA, CDR2 YSYEKL. The CDR3 is 14 residues long. The CDR3 protein is CASSLDHESYEQYF. The CDR3 DNA follows: TGCGCCAGCAGCCTCGACCATGAATCCTACGAGCAGTACTTC.

The genes are TRBV29-1 and TRBJ1-1; D might be TRBD1 (6 bases). CDR1 is SQVTM and CDR2 is ANQGSEA in the germline V gene. The CDR3 spans 12 residues. Trimming took 6 bases from V and 5 from J, leaving 13 bases between them. The CDR3 spells CSVFLTGTEAFF. The CDR3 DNA follows: TGCAGCGTGTTTTTAACAGGGACTGAAGCTTTCTTT.

The gene calls are TRBV5-1 and TRBJ2-5; D gene unclear. V was pared by 0 bases and J by 3 bases, with 9 bases between. The CDR3 spans 14 residues. The germline CDR1 and CDR2 sequences are SGHRS and YFSETQ. The CDR3 coding sequence is TGCGCCAGCAGCTTGGTAGTCACCGAAGAGACCCAGTACTTC. It yields the protein CASSLVVTEETQYF.

The chain couples TRBV5-6 to TRBJ2-4, with D uncertain. Trimming removed 1 base from V and 1 base from J, with 9 bases in between. The CDR3 contains 15 residues. Germline CDR1 is SGHDT and CDR2 is YYEEEE. The CDR3 loop is CASSLKNWAKNIQYF. CDR3 bases: TGTGCCAGCAGCTTGAAAAATTGGGCCAAAAACATTCAGTACTTC.

V and J are TRBV7-3 and TRBJ2-3; D possibly corresponds to TRBD1 (5 bases). Between the trimmed V and J ends, which lost 6 bases and 6 bases, there was a span of 13 bases. The CDR3 covers 13 residues. Per germline, CDR1 SGHTA and CDR2 FQGTGA. The CDR3 region is CASSPPGSDTQYF. CDR3 nucleotides: TGTGCCAGCAGTCCCCCAGGGTCCGATACGCAGTATTTT.

The rearrangement links TRBV5-4 to TRBJ1-4, with D uncertain. Germline V gives CDR1 SGHNT, CDR2 YYREEE (reference sequence). V lost 4 bases and J 8 bases, leaving 12 bases between the germline ends. CDR3 length: 13 amino acids. CDR3 DNA: TGTGCCAGCAGCATCTACCCGGGCGAAAAACTGTTTTTT. Translation gives CASSIYPGEKLFF.

V and J are TRBV10-3 and TRBJ2-3; D is uncertain. This CDR3 has 13 amino acids. Trimming cost V 0 bases and J 3 bases, with 4 bases left between them. CDR1 is ENHRY and CDR2 is SYGVKD in the germline V gene. The CDR3: CAISESGTDTQYF. CDR3 coding DNA: TGTGCCATCAGTGAGTCAGGGACAGATACGCAGTATTTT.

The chain carries TRBV30 and TRBJ2-1, with D hard to call. The V gene lost 7 bases and the J gene lost 1 base, with 14 bases spanning the gap. CDR1 and CDR2 (germline): GTSNPN, SVGIG (reference sequence). The CDR3 is made up of 14 amino acids. DNA of the CDR3: TGTGCCTACCCCGGGCTTCATTCCTACAATGAGCAGTTCTTC. Protein product: CAYPGLHSYNEQFF.

This clone has only a few counts. This rearrangement joins TRBV30 to TRBJ2-1, with D tentatively TRBD1 or TRBD2 (5 bases each). V lost 5 bases to trimming and J lost 6 bases, with 8 bases between them. The CDR3 totals 11 residues. The V gene's germline CDR1 is GTSNPN and CDR2 SVGIG (reference sequence). This chain's CDR3 is CAWERGNEQFF. The CDR3, as DNA: TGTGCCTGGGAGAGGGGCAATGAGCAGTTCTTC.

This clone was detected a few times. The J gene is TRBJ2-6, the V gene TRBV29-1, with D perhaps TRBD1 (6 bases). V gave up 4 bases and J gave up 2 bases, with 15 bases separating them. The V gene's germline CDR1 is SQVTM and CDR2 ANQGSEA. The CDR3 has 16 amino acids. CDR3 DNA: TGCAGCGTTGGGGGCACAGGGATCGCTGGGGCCAACGTCCTGACTTTC. Translating gives CSVGGTGIAGANVLTF.

The sample holds a few counts of this clone. The chain is built from TRBV29-1 and TRBJ1-1; D gene uncertain. V shed 5 bases and J shed 5 bases, with 6 bases lying between them. This CDR3 contains 10 residues. Germline V gives CDR1 SQVTM, CDR2 ANQGSEA. In DNA, the CDR3 is TGCAGCGTTTACATGACTGAAGCTTTCTTT. Amino acid sequence: CSVYMTEAFF.

The V gene is TRBV30, the J gene TRBJ2-1; D unresolved. Germline V gives CDR1 GTSNPN, CDR2 SVGIG (reference sequence). This CDR3 region has 14 residues. The V gene lost 4 bases and the J gene lost 7 bases, with 17 bases spanning the gap. CDR3 bases: TGTGCCTGGAACGGCCACCTCGCGGTAAATGAGCAGTTCTTC. It is translated as CAWNGHLAVNEQFF.

This chain connects TRBV7-6 to TRBJ2-4; 7 bases match TRBD1. This CDR3 spans 19 amino acids. The germline V gene encodes CDR1 SGHVS and CDR2 FNYEAQ. J gave up 0 bases and V 2 bases, and 13 bases lay outside the gene matches. CDR3 DNA sequence: TGTGCCAGCAGCTTAATCCGCGACGTGGGACAGCTAGCCAAAAACATTCAGTACTTC. It is translated as CASSLIRDVGQLAKNIQYF.

The gene calls are TRBV20-1 and TRBJ1-1; D is unresolved. The germline gives CDR1 DFQATT, CDR2 SNEGSKA (reference sequence). There are 11 residues in the CDR3. V lost 5 bases and J 6 bases, leaving 10 bases between the germline ends. The chain's CDR3 is CSAGEDSEAFF. In DNA, the CDR3 is TGCAGTGCTGGGGAGGACTCTGAAGCTTTCTTT.

V gene TRBV5-4 combines with J gene TRBJ2-3, with D hard to call. The V gene lost 0 bases and the J gene lost 1 base, with 3 bases spanning the gap. The CDR3 runs to 13 residues. Germline V gives CDR1 SGHNT, CDR2 YYREEE (reference sequence). For the CDR3, the DNA is TGTGCCAGCAGCTTGGATGGCACAGATACGCAGTATTTT. It yields the protein CASSLDGTDTQYF.

J is TRBJ1-1 and V is TRBV6-5, with 10 bases aligning to TRBD1. Trimming removed 2 bases from V and 5 bases from J; junction bases left unmatched: 8. Germline assignment: CDR1 MNHEY and CDR2 SVGAGI. The CDR3 has 16 residues. CDR3 region: CASSYVTGGLRTEAFF. CDR3 sequence (DNA): TGTGCCAGCAGTTACGTGACAGGGGGCTTGAGGACTGAAGCTTTCTTT.

The CDR3 coding sequence is TGTGCCAGCAGTGAAAACAGGGTTAATGGCTACACCTTC. Translated: CASSENRVNGYTF. The chain couples TRBV25-1 to TRBJ1-2, with D perhaps TRBD1 (6 bases). CDR1 and CDR2 (germline): MGHDK, SYGVNS. This CDR3 is built from 13 residues. The ends were cut back, 2 bases at V and 6 bases at J, with 10 bases in the middle.

The genes are TRBV7-9 and TRBJ1-2, with 8 bases aligning to TRBD1. The CDR3 runs 14 residues. CDR1 is SEHNR, CDR2 FQNEAQ, per germline (reference sequence). Trimming removed 5 bases from V and 6 bases from J; junction bases left unmatched: 8. The CDR3 here is CASSRADRGNGYTF. CDR3 bases: TGTGCCAGCAGCCGCGCCGACAGGGGCAATGGCTACACCTTC.

On this clone: Germline and junction disagree at one end, which may indicate a read error. The chain carries TRBV7-7 and TRBJ2-5; 11 positions match TRBD2. This CDR3 comprises 16 residues. Germline assignment: CDR1 SSHAT and CDR2 FNYEAQ (reference sequence). CDR3 region: CASSLLAGGTQETQYF. The DNA of the CDR3 is TGTGCTAGCAGCTTATTAGCGGGAGGGACCCAAGAGACCCAGTACTTC.

This clone has just one count. The chain recombines TRBV6-5 with TRBJ2-2; D ambiguous. This CDR3 has 13 amino acids. Germline lookup yields CDR1 MNHEY and CDR2 SVGAGI. Between the trimmed V and J ends, which lost 10 bases and 6 bases, there was a span of 15 bases. CDR3: CAIRAHWAGELFF. The CDR3 bases are TGTGCCATACGGGCGCACTGGGCCGGGGAGCTGTTTTTT.

This chain uses TRBV4-1 with TRBJ2-1; D might be TRBD2 (7 bases). Trimming cost V 1 base and J 4 bases, with 17 bases left between them. CDR1 and CDR2 (germline): MGHRA, YSYEKL. The CDR3 length is 17 residues. In DNA form, the CDR3 reads TGCGCCAGCAGCCAAGTTGGTGGGGGGGCGCGGTACAATGAGCAGTTCTTC. Translated, it gives CASSQVGGGARYNEQFF.

This chain links TRBV7-7 with TRBJ1-2; D remains unclear. The CDR3 sequence is 17 residues long. Looked up from germline, CDR1 is SSHAT and CDR2 is FNYEAQ (reference sequence). V lost 5 bases, J lost 2 bases, and 21 bases lay in between. The CDR3 DNA reads as TGTGCCAGCAGCCTTGTGCCTAAGTGCCGAAAGAACTATGGCTACACCTTC. This translates into CASSLVPKCRKNYGYTF.

The CDR3 sequence: CASSHRTGEAFF. In DNA form, the CDR3 reads TGTGCCAGCAGCCACAGGACAGGGGAAGCTTTCTTT. The V gene is TRBV6-1, the J gene TRBJ1-1, with TRBD1 identical over 8 bases. The CDR3 loop spans 12 amino acids. Germline loops: CDR1 MNHNS, CDR2 SASEGT. Losses at the gene ends were 6 bases for V and 8 bases for J; bases not matched to a gene: 5.

The genes are TRBV5-5 and TRBJ2-6; 10 positions match TRBD1. The CDR3 contains 19 residues. Germline lookup yields CDR1 SGHKS and CDR2 YYEKEE (reference sequence). J was trimmed by 0 bases and V by 2 bases; bases with no gene match: 8. CDR3 DNA sequence: TGTGCCAGCAGCTTATATAGGACAGGGGGAGCCTCTGGGGCCAACGTCCTGACTTTC. Protein product: CASSLYRTGGASGANVLTF.